This T cell receptor (beta chain) was recovered during a study of response to subunit inactivated influenza vaccine (dated by TCRdb to 2016 to 2019). Context from the whole study: The study used deep quantitative T cell receptor repertoire profiling to track responses to a trivalent subunit inactivated influenza vaccine. The study at large found these results: The authors suggested that each seasonal influenza vaccination may recruit only a limited number of new T cells.

Library prep was done by RT-PCR. The listed sequencing device is Illumina HiSeq 2500. The raw public reads went through TCRdb reprocessing: fastp at Q25, MiXCR clone calling, in-frame beta chains kept. Each entry merges the rows of one CDR3 protein and shows their most common DNA and genes. The sample contains roughly 790,000 distinct CDR3 sequences, 21% of them found a single time. Roughly 10% of the sample is in the top ten clones. CDR1 and CDR2, per the germline V gene (reference sequence), are SEHNR and FQNEAQ. There are 14 amino acids in the CDR3, from cysteine to phenylalanine inclusive. Only the CDR3 DNA is retained, 42 bases long and in frame from the first base. V and J are trimmed by 0 bases and 12 bases, and the gene matches miss 8 bases of the junction. This clonotype showed up many times. The antigen this receptor binds is unknown. No per-base quality is available; no much larger clone lies one base away.

The chain couples TRBV7-9 to TRBJ2-1; 7 of the junction bases match TRBD2. This specimen consisted of PBMCs from blood, obtained roughly 5 days after vaccination. The TCR originated in a man aged 50 to 60 who received an inactivated influenza vaccine. Donor details come from another sample of the same person, matched by shared clones. The CDR3 reads CASSLAVPREGQFF. The nucleotide sequence reads TGTGCCAGCAGCTTAGCGGTCCCAAGGGAGGGGCAGTTCTTC. Supplemented by the reference TRBV7-9 and TRBJ2-1 proteins around the CDR3, the complete variable domain is DTGVSQNPRHKITKRGQNVTFRCDPISEHNRLYWYRQTLGQGPEFLTYFQNEAQLEKSRLLSDRFSAERPKGSFSTLEIQRTEQGDSAMYLCASSLAVPREGQFFGPGTRLTVL.